The 21 T cell receptor beta chains presented below share a single source sample, sequenced in a study of T cell responses to AZD1222 COVID-19 vaccine. The assay was immunoSEQ multiplex PCR, and TCRdb's table has in-frame clones only and misses some. The data hold about 140,000 clones, with 80% to 95% observed a single time. This specimen consisted of peripheral blood, obtained on day 0 of AZD1222 vaccination. The receptor set was obtained from an adult in good health.

This clone has only one observation. CDR3 protein: CASSQGYLGTADNEQFF. In DNA form, the CDR3 reads TGCGCCAGCAGCCAAGGCTATCTAGGCACAGCCGACAATGAGCAGTTCTTC. The genes are TRBV4-1 and TRBJ2-1, with D hard to call. The germline CDR1 and CDR2 sequences are MGHRA and YSYEKL. Trimming took 1 base from V and 5 from J, leaving 18 bases between them. CDR3 length: 17 amino acids.

V usage is TRBV5-1 and J usage is TRBJ1-1; D remains ambiguous. Germline V gene sequence: CDR1 SGHRS, CDR2 YFSETQ. This CDR3 region has 12 residues. The V gene lost 0 bases and the J gene lost 6 bases, with 6 bases spanning the gap. As DNA, the CDR3 is TGCGCCAGCAGCTTGGTATGGCCTGAAGCTTTCTTT. It is translated as CASSLVWPEAFF.

The chain employs TRBV6-6 and TRBJ2-3; 12 nucleotides line up with TRBD2. Unmatched junction bases numbered 7, after V lost 4 bases and J lost 8 bases. The CDR3 is made up of 15 amino acids. Germline values: CDR1 MNHNY, CDR2 SVGAGI (reference sequence). CDR3 sequence reads: CASSSKTSGSSTQYF. The CDR3 DNA sequence: TGTGCCAGCAGTTCAAAGACTAGCGGGAGTAGTACGCAGTATTTT.

V gene TRBV11-2 combines with J gene TRBJ2-3, with D uncertain. The V end lost 4 bases, the J end lost 6 bases, and 8 bases lay between the germline ends. The CDR3 sequence is 12 residues long. Germline assignment: CDR1 SGHAT and CDR2 FQNNGV. CDR3: CASSSISDTQYF. The CDR3 nucleotides are TGTGCCAGCAGCTCGATCTCGGATACGCAGTATTTT.

The chain recombines TRBV24-1 with TRBJ2-1; TRBD2 might be the D (5 bases). V gave up 3 bases and J gave up 6 bases, with 23 bases separating them. The germline gives CDR1 KGHDR, CDR2 SFDVKD. The CDR3 runs to 18 residues. CDR3 in amino acids: CATSDPLGGQAGTNEQFF. CDR3 sequence (DNA): TGTGCCACCAGTGATCCCCTTGGAGGTCAAGCCGGTACCAATGAGCAGTTCTTC.

The chain links TRBV7-2 to TRBJ1-6; the D is unclear. Trimming pared 5 bases from V and 4 bases from J, leaving 15 bases between. Per germline, CDR1 SGHTA and CDR2 FQGNSA. CDR3 length: 16 amino acids. CDR3 sequence (DNA): TGTGCCAGCAGCCCACCCCGGGCGAATTATAATTCACCCCTCCACTTT. Its protein is CASSPPRANYNSPLHF.

This chain joins TRBV3-1 (or the pseudogene TRBV3-2) and TRBJ1-1; D is ambiguous. The CDR3 has 14 residues. Germline V lookup: CDR1 LGHDT, CDR2 YNNKEL (reference sequence). V lost 2 bases to trimming and J lost 0 bases, with 7 bases between them. The CDR3 here is CASSQSYMNTEAFF. DNA for the CDR3: TGTGCCAGCAGCCAATCGTACATGAACACTGAAGCTTTCTTT.

The chain couples TRBV29-1 to TRBJ1-2; perhaps TRBD1 as D (5 bases). This CDR3 region has 14 residues. The germline V gene has CDR1 SQVTM and CDR2 ANQGSEA. V lost 6 bases, J lost 4 bases, and 18 bases lay in between. The CDR3 here is CSVHGDFMSYGYTF. The CDR3 DNA reads TGCAGCGTCCACGGGGACTTCATGTCCTATGGCTACACCTTC.

V is TRBV11-2 and J is TRBJ2-2; D is possibly TRBD1 or TRBD2 (6 bases each). The CDR3 length is 14 residues. The V end was cut by 5 bases, the J end by 4 bases, with 11 bases between. From germline, CDR1 is SGHAT and CDR2 FQNNGV. The CDR3 nucleotides are TGTGCCAGCAGCAGGGGGGCGGTCACCGGGGAGCTGTTTTTT. Amino acid sequence: CASSRGAVTGELFF.

The rearrangement links TRBV2 to TRBJ1-1, with 7 bases identical to TRBD1. The CDR3 runs 15 residues. Germline-derived CDR1 and CDR2 are SNHLY and FYNNEI. V lost 4 bases, J lost 4 bases, and 9 bases stayed unmatched. For the CDR3, the DNA is TGTGCCAGCAGTGGTCCATACAGGGGTACCACTGAAGCTTTCTTT. It specifies CASSGPYRGTTEAFF. The full variable domain, in which reference TRBV2 and TRBJ1-1 provide the parts outside the CDR3, is EPEVTQTPSHQVTQMGQEVILRCVPISNHLYFYWYRQILGQKVEFLVSFYNNEISEKSEIFDDQFSVERPDGSNFTLKIRSTKLEDSAMYFCASSGPYRGTTEAFFGQGTRLTVV.

This clone was seen only a few times. This rearrangement joins TRBV10-3 to TRBJ1-4; D may be TRBD1 (5 bases). From germline, CDR1 is ENHRY and CDR2 SYGVKD. Trimming removed 3 bases at V and 8 bases at J, with 16 bases between. This CDR3 has 15 residues. Written as DNA, the CDR3 is TGTGCCATCAGTGACACCGGGACCGCGACGGAAAAACTGTTTTTT. It is translated as CAISDTGTATEKLFF.

With respect to this clone: The sample has other DNA sequences that encode this CDR3 too. The chain links TRBV12-3 or TRBV12-4 to TRBJ1-4, with D unresolved. The CDR3 is 11 amino acids. The ends were cut back, 1 base at V and 8 bases at J, with 2 bases in the middle. CDR3 amino acids: CASSLGEKLFF. The CDR3 DNA reads TGTGCCAGCAGTTTAGGGGAAAAACTGTTTTTT.

This clone showed up just once. The chain couples TRBV29-1 to TRBJ2-3; D is uncertain. From germline, CDR1 is SQVTM and CDR2 ANQGSEA. V was trimmed by 6 bases and J by 3 bases, leaving 16 bases between them. The CDR3 runs to 14 residues. This CDR3 is CSVKTRSPTDTQYF. DNA for the CDR3: TGCAGCGTCAAGACTCGCTCCCCGACAGATACGCAGTATTTT.

This chain connects TRBV28 to TRBJ2-7; D gene unclear. Germline values: CDR1 MDHEN, CDR2 SYDVKM. Trimming left V 5 bases short and J 3 bases short, with 8 bases between. The CDR3 extends over 12 amino acids. In DNA form, the CDR3 reads TGTGCCAGCAGTCCACCCTACTACGAGCAGTACTTC. Amino acid sequence: CASSPPYYEQYF.

The chain recombines TRBV11-2 with TRBJ2-1, with 7 positions matching TRBD1. CDR3 length: 15 residues. Germline CDR1 and CDR2: SGHAT and FQNNGV. V shed 1 base, J shed 5 bases, and the junction held 5 bases outside the gene matches. The CDR3 coding sequence is TGTGCCAGCAGCTTAGTGGACAGGAAGAACAATGAGCAGTTCTTC. Its translation is CASSLVDRKNNEQFF.

This clone has just one count. The V and J genes are TRBV18 and TRBJ2-7, with TRBD1 identical over 10 bases. The CDR3 runs 15 residues. Germline CDR1 reads KGHSH; CDR2 reads LQKENI. V lost 5 bases and J lost 2; bases outside the gene matches: 6. The DNA of the CDR3 is TGTGCCAGCTCATCGGGACAGGGGAGTGCCTACGAGCAGTACTTC. Translation gives CASSSGQGSAYEQYF.

This clone turned up a few times. The chain links TRBV28 to TRBJ1-2; TRBD1 matches at 7 bases. There are 14 residues in the CDR3. The junction had 15 bases not matched to a gene; V was cut back by 5 bases and J by 12 bases. Germline V lookup: CDR1 MDHEN, CDR2 SYDVKM. CDR3 sequence (DNA): TGTGCCAGCAGTATTCCGGGACAGCGAACGGTTGACACCTTC. Encoded protein: CASSIPGQRTVDTF.

The rearrangement links TRBV20-1 to TRBJ2-3, with 7 bases identical to TRBD2. Losses at the gene ends were 3 bases for V and 2 bases for J; bases not matched to a gene: 5. Germline V gene data show CDR1 as DFQATT and CDR2 as SNEGSKA (reference sequence). The CDR3 consists of 14 residues. The CDR3 nucleotides are TGCAGTGCTAGTGTGGGGGGGTCCACAGATACGCAGTATTTT. It codes for CSASVGGSTDTQYF.

This clone was seen only a few times. The chain combines TRBV7-2 with TRBJ1-4, with 7 bases matching TRBD1. The V and J ends lost 2 bases and 4 bases, in that order; junction bases with no gene match: 4. This CDR3 is 15 amino acids long. In germline, CDR1 is SGHTA, CDR2 FQGNSA. The CDR3 DNA reads as TGTGCCAGCAGCTTATGGACAGGCAGTAATGAAAAACTGTTTTTT. Amino acids: CASSLWTGSNEKLFF. The entire variable domain, with the rest obtained from reference TRBV7-2 and TRBJ1-4, is as follows: GAGVSQSPSNKVTEKGKDVELRCDPISGHTALYWYRQSLGQGLEFLIYFQGNSAPDKSGLPSDRFSAERTGGSVSTLTIQRTQQEDSAVYLCASSLWTGSNEKLFFGSGTQLSVL.

The chain couples TRBV27 to TRBJ2-7, with 12 nucleotides matching TRBD2. Germline values: CDR1 MNHEY, CDR2 SMNVEV (reference sequence). This CDR3 is built from 15 residues. V shed 4 bases, J shed 2 bases, and the junction held 3 bases outside the gene matches. The CDR3 nucleotides are TGTGCCAGCAGTTCGTGGACTAGCGGGGCCTACGAGCAGTACTTC. Translation gives CASSSWTSGAYEQYF.

This clone was detected a few times. The V and J genes are TRBV27 and TRBJ2-2; D unresolved. The germline V and J ends were trimmed by 4 bases and 2 bases, with 8 bases remaining between them. The germline CDR1 and CDR2 sequences are MNHEY and SMNVEV (reference sequence). The CDR3 is made up of 14 amino acids. The CDR3 coding sequence is TGTGCCAGCAGTTCCGCGGAAAACACCGGGGAGCTGTTTTTT. Its translation is CASSSAENTGELFF.